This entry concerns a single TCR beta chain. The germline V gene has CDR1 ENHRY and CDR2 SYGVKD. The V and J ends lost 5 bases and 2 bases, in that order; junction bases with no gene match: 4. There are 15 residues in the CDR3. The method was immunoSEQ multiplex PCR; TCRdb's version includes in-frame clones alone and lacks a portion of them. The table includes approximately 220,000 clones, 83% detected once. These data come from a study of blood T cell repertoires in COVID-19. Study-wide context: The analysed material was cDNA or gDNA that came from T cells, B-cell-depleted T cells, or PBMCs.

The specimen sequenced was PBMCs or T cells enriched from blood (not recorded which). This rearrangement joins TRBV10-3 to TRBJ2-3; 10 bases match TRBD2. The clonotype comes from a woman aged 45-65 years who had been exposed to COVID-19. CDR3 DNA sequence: TGTGCCATCAGTACTAGCGGGGTAAACACAGATACGCAGTATTTT. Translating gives CAISTSGVNTDTQYF.